This T cell receptor (beta chain) came from a study of shared clonotypes between healthy human individuals. Overall study context: The donor pool was made up of two women and three men aged 18 to 49. Study-level results: Limitation of the genetic and exposure-history diversity represented came from the few donors.

The split of CD4+ cells yielded CD45RA+ naive and CD45RA-negative memory subsets. Points on this clone: Its specificity is unknown.

Each sorted subset replicate got 200 ng genomic DNA, tens of thousands of genomes. Sequencing was performed with immunoSEQ multiplex PCR; in TCRdb, only in-frame clones are kept and a portion is missing. The sample includes under 2.5 million clones, under 95% of them seen just once. The CDR3 sequence is 16 residues long. Losses at the gene ends were 4 bases for V and 10 bases for J; bases not matched to a gene: 18. The V gene's germline CDR1 is GTSNPN and CDR2 SVGIG (reference sequence). The chain joins TRBV30 to TRBJ2-1; 8 bases fit TRBD2. Sequencing was carried out using naive CD4+ T cells from PBMCs. Indicated subset: CD45RA+ positively selected. This receptor was obtained from a young man in good health. Some clones in this sample may be carry-over from other donors' samples. The CDR3, as DNA: TGTGCCTGGACCCAGTCGGGACTAGTTTTAGTCGGGGAGCAGTTCTTC. As protein: CAWTQSGLVLVGEQFF. The variable domain in full, completed from reference TRBV30 and TRBJ2-1, reads SQTIHQWPATLVQPVGSPLSLECTVEGTSNPNLYWYRQAAGRGLQLLFYSVGIGQISSEVPQNLSASRPQDRQFILSSKKLLLSDSGFYLCAWTQSGLVLVGEQFFGPGTRLTVL.